This TCR beta chain derives from a study of glioma-infiltrating T cells after dendritic cell vaccination. Turning to the study itself: Glioblastoma patients came from Phase I and II dendritic cell vaccination trials. Treatment, given 2003 to 2012, was autologous tumor lysate-pulsed dendritic cell vaccination. Findings and limits, study-wide: Higher pretreatment TIL content predicted longer progression-free time and survival. Few patients contributed both blood and tumor specimens.

The V and J ends lost 4 bases and 2 bases respectively, with 19 bases between them. Germline V gene sequence: CDR1 SGHRS, CDR2 YFSETQ. The CDR3 has 16 residues. A word on this clone: Its target is not known.

Assay: immunoSEQ multiplex PCR; the TCRdb copy retains only in-frame clones and omits some. The table lists 20,000 to 25,000 clones, 79% of them singletons. This chain joins TRBV5-1 and TRBJ2-7; possibly TRBD1 for D (6 bases). Sample: blood, taken before dendritic cell vaccination. The sequence was obtained from a human donor with glioblastoma. The CDR3 DNA reads TGCGCCAGCAGCGCACCCCAGGGGTCTCCCACCTACGAGCAGTACTTC. This translates into CASSAPQGSPTYEQYF. Full variable domain (rest looked up from reference TRBV5-1 and TRBJ2-7): KAGVTQTPRYLIKTRGQQVTLSCSPISGHRSVSWYQQTPGQGLQFLFEYFSETQRNKGNFPGRFSGRQFSNSRSEMNVSTLELGDSALYLCASSAPQGSPTYEQYFGPGTRLTVT.